This T cell receptor beta chain originates from a study of blood T cell repertoires in COVID-19. Turning to the study itself: Specimens from acute and convalescent COVID-19 originated in the United States, Italy and Spain. Nucleic acid was either cDNA or gDNA, and it came from T cells, B-cell-depleted T cells, or PBMCs.

In the source study's methods: Nucleated cell number was recorded as an estimate derived from reference gene primer amplification. The method was immunoSEQ multiplex PCR; TCRdb's version includes in-frame clones alone and lacks a portion of them. V and J calls and clone size are given by that table; D and trimming were obtained from the DNA. The data contain around 73,000 clones, approximately 83% of them singletons. Trimming cost V 8 bases and J 0 bases, with 14 bases left between them. This CDR3 contains 14 residues. The germline CDR1 and CDR2 sequences are MNHNY and SVGAGI (reference sequence). A few counts support this clone.

The clonotype comes from a woman aged 55-70 years with acute or convalescent COVID-19. The rearrangement links TRBV6-6 to TRBJ2-7; D gene unclear. Sequenced input: peripheral blood. The chain's CDR3 is CASVEQPSSYEQYF. CDR3 nucleotide sequence: TGTGCCAGCGTCGAACAGCCGAGCTCCTACGAGCAGTACTTC.